This T cell receptor beta chain was captured by sequencing in a study of CD8 T cells in ankylosing spondylitis. Study outcomes and limitations: Relatively rare in peripheral blood, disease-linked clones were also CD8+. A motif in TCR beta, a set of fewer than ten highly homologous variants, appeared characteristic of ankylosing spondylitis blood. Some of the motif variants had earlier been found in reactive arthritis patients' fluid and blood.

Each CDR3 protein gets one entry after TCRdb re-called the 5' RACE reads with MiXCR. The sample holds about 800,000 distinct CDR3 sequences, roughly 12% seen once. The germline CDR1 and CDR2 sequences are LGHNA and YSLEER. The V end was cut by 0 bases, the J end by 5 bases, with 5 bases between. The CDR3 is 12 amino acids. This clonotype was picked up many times. Its target is unknown. The rearrangement links TRBV4-3 to TRBJ2-7, with D unclear. The TCR sequence derives from a male donor with ankylosing spondylitis. The sample was blood, either unsorted or a sorted T cell fraction (not recorded which). CDR3 nucleotides: TGCGCCAGCAGCCAAGACTTTAACGAGCAGTACTTC. It translates to CASSQDFNEQYF.